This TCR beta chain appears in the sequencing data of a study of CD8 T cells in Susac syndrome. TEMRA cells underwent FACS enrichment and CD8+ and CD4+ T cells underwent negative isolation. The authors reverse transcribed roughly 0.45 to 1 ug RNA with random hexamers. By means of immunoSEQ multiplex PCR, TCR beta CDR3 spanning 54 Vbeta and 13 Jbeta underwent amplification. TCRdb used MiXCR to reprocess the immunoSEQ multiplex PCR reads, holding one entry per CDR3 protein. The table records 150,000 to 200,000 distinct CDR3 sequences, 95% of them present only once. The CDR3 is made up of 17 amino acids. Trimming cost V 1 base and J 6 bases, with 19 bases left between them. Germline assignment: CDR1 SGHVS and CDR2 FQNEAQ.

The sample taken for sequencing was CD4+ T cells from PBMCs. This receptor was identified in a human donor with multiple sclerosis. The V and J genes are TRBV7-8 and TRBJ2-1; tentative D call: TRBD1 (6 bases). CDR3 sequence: CASSLGFGLGGSNEQFF. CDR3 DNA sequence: TGTGCCAGCAGCTTAGGATTCGGGCTAGGGGGAAGCAATGAGCAGTTCTTC. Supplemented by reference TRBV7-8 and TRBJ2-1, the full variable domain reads GAGVSQSPRYKVAKRGQDVALRCDPISGHVSLFWYQQALGQGPEFLTYFQNEAQLDKSGLPSDRFFAERPEGSVSTLKIQRTQQEDSAVYLCASSLGFGLGGSNEQFFGPGTRLTVL.